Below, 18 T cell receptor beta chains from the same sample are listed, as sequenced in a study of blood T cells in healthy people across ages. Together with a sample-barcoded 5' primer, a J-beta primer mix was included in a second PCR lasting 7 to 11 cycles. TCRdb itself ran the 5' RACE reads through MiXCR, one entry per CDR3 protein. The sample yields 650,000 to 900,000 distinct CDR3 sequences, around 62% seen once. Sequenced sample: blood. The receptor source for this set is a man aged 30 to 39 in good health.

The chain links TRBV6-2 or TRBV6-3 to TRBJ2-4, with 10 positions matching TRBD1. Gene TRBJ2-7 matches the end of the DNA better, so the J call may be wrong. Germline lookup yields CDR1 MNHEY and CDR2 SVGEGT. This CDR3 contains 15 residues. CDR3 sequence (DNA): TGTGCCACCAATGAACCCGGGACAGGGGTTAACGAGCAGTACTTC. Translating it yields CATNEPGTGVNEQYF.

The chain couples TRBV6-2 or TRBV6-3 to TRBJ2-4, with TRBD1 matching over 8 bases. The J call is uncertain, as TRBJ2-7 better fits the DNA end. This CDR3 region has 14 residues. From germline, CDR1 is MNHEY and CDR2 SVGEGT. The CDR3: CASSAGTGPCEQYF. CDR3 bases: TGTGCCAGCAGCGCCGGGACAGGACCCTGCGAGCAGTACTTC.

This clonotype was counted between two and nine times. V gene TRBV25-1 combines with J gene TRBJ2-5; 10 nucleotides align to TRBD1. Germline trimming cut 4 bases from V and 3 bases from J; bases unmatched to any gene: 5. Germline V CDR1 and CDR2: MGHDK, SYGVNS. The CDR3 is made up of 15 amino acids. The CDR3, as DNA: TGTGCCAGCAGTGGAATTGGGACAGGGGAAGAGACCCAGTACTTC. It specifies CASSGIGTGEETQYF.

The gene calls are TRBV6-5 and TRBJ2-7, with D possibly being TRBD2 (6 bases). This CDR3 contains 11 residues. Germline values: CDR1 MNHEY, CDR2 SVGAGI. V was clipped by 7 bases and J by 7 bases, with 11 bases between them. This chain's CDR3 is CASTKSGEQYF. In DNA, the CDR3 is TGTGCCAGCACCAAAAGCGGGGAGCAGTACTTC.

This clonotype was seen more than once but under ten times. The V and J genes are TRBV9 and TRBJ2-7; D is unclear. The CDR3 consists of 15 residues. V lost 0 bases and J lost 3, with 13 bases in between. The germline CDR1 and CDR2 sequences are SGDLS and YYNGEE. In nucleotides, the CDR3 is TGTGCCAGCAGCGTAGCGGACGGAACAAGCTACGAGCAGTACTTC. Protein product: CASSVADGTSYEQYF.

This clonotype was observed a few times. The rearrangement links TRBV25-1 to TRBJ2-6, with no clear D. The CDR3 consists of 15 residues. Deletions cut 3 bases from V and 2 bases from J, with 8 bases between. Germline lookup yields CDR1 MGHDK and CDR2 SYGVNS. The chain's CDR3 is CASSDRAPGANVLTF. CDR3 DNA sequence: TGTGCCAGCAGTGATCGCGCACCTGGGGCCAACGTCCTGACTTTC.

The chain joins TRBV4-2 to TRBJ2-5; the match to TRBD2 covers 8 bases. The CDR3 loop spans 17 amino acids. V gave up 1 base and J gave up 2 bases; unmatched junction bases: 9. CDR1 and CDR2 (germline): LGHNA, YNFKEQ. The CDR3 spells CASSQVGGGGLQETQYF. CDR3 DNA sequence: TGTGCCAGCAGCCAAGTAGGCGGCGGGGGGCTACAAGAGACCCAGTACTTC.

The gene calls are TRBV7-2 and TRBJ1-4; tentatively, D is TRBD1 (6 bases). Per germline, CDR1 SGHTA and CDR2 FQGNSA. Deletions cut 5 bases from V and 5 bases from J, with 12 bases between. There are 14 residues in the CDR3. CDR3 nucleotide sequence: TGTGCCAGCAGCCTTAGGACAGACAATGAAAAACTGTTTTTT. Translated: CASSLRTDNEKLFF.

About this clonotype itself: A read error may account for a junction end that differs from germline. The CDR3 nucleotides read TGTACCAGCAGCCAGGATGTGGGACTAGCGACACCAGATACGCAGTATTTT. It encodes CTSSQDVGLATPDTQYF. The chain links TRBV3-1 to TRBJ2-3, with 10 bases that match TRBD2. The germline CDR1 and CDR2 sequences are LGHDT and YNNKEL (reference sequence). The CDR3 is made up of 17 amino acids.

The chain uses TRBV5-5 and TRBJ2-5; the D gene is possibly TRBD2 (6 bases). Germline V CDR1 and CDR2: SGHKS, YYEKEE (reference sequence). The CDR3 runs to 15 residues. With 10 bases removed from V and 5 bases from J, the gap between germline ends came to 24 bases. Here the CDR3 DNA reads TGTGCCTCGGGGATCCGGGGGTCGCGAGTGGAGACCCAGTACTTC. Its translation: CASGIRGSRVETQYF.

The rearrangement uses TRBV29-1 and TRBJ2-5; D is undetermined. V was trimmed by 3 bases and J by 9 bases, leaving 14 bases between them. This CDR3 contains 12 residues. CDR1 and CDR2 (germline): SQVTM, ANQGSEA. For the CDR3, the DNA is TGCAGCGTTGAGGACCCTAGGAAGGCCCAGTACTTC. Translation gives CSVEDPRKAQYF.

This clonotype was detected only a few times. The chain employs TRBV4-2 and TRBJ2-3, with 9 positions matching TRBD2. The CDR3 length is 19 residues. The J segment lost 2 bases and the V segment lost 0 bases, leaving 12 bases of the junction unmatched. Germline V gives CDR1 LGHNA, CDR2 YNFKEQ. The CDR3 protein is CASSQDPRRGGPVTDTQYF. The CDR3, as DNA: TGTGCCAGCAGCCAAGATCCGAGGCGGGGGGGGCCAGTCACAGATACGCAGTATTTT.

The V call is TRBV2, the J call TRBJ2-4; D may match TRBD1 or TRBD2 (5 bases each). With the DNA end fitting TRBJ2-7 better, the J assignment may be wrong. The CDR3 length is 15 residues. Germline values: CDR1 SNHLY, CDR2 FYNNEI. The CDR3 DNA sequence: TGTGCCAGCAGTGAGGGACCCAAAGGGACCTACGAGCAGTACTTC. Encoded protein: CASSEGPKGTYEQYF.

CDR3 bases: TGCAGTGCGAGAACAGGGGGCAGTGAGCAGTTCTTC. It yields the protein CSARTGGSEQFF. J is TRBJ2-1 and V is TRBV20-1, with TRBD1 matching over 9 bases. The CDR3 loop spans 12 amino acids. Germline lookup yields CDR1 DFQATT and CDR2 SNEGSKA (reference sequence). Unmatched junction bases numbered 6, after V lost 6 bases and J lost 9 bases.

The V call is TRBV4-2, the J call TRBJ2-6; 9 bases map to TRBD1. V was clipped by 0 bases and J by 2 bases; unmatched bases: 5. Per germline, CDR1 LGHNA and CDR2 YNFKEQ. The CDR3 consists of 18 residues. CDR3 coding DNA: TGTGCCAGCAGCCAAGAGTTTGGGACAGGGACTGGGGCCAACGTCCTGACTTTC. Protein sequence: CASSQEFGTGTGANVLTF.

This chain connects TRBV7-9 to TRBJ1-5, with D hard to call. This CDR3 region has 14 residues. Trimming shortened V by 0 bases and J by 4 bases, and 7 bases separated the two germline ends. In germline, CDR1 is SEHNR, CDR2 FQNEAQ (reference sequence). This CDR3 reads CASSLALDNQPQHF. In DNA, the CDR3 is TGTGCCAGCAGCTTAGCACTGGATAATCAGCCCCAGCATTTT.

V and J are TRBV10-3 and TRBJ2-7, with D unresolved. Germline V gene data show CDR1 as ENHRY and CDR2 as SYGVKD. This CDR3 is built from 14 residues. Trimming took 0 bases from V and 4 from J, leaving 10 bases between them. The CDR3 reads CAISESTSRYEQYF. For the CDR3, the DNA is TGTGCCATCAGTGAGTCGACTTCAAGGTACGAGCAGTACTTC.

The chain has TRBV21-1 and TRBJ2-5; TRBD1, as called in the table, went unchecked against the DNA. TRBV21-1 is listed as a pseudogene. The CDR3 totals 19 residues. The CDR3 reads CASSKVGVSGPLDQETQYF. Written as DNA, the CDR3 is TGTGCCAGCAGCAAAGTAGGGGTTAGTGGACCTTTAGATCAAGAGACCCAGTACTTC.